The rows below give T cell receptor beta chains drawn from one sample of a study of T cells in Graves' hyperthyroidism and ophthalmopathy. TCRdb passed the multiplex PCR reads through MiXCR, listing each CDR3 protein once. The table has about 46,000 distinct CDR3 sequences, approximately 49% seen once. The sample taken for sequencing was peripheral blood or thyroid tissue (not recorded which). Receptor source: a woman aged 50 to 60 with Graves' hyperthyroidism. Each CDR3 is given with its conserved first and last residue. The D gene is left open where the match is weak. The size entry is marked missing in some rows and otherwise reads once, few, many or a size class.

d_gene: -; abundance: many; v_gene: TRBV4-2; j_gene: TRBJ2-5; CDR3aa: CASSQDPTGRTFGKETQYF; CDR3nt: TGTGCCAGCAGCCAAGATCCGACGGGCCGGACTTTTGGGAAAGAGACCCAGTACTTC
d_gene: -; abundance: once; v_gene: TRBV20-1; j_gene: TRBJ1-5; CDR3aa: CSATRGGSNRPQHF; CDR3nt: TGCAGTGCTACCCGGGGGGGTAGCAATCGGCCCCAGCATTTC
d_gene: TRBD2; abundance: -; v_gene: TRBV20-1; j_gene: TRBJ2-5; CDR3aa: CSAQTSGSEETQYF; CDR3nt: TGCAGTGCCCAGACTAGCGGGAGCGAAGAGACCCAGTACTTC
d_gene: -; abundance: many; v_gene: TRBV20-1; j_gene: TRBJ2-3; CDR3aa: CSADYRVTSTDTQYF; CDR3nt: TGCAGTGCAGACTACAGGGTAACTAGCACAGATACGCAGTATTTT
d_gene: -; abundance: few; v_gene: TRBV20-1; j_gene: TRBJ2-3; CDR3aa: CSALTKFSTDTQYF; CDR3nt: TGCAGTGCTCTGACTAAGTTTAGCACAGATACGCAGTATTTT
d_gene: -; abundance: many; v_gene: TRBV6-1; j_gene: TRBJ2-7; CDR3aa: CTSAGQRSYEQYF; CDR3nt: TGTACCAGCGCCGGACAACGCTCCTACGAGCAGTACTTC
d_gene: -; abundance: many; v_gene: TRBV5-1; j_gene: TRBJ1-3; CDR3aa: CASSSIPGNTIYF; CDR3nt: TGCGCCAGCAGCTCGATCCCTGGAAACACCATATATTTT
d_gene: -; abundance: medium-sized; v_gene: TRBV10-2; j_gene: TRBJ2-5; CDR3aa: CASRQGRETQYF; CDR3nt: TGCGCCAGCAGACAGGGGAGGGAGACCCAGTACTTC
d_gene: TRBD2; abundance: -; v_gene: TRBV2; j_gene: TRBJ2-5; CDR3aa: CASSLAGGMETQYF; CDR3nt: TGTGCCAGCAGCCTAGCGGGAGGGATGGAGACCCAGTACTTC
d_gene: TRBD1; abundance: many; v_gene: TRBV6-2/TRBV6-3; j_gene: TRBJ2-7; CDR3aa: CASSSGQGSRGRYEQYF; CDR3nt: TGTGCCAGCAGTTCGGGACAGGGGTCCAGGGGTCGCTACGAGCAGTACTTC
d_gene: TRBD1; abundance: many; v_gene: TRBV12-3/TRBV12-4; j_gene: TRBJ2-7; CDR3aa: CASSSGRQGYEQYF; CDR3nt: TGTGCCAGCAGTTCCGGGCGACAGGGCTACGAGCAGTACTTC
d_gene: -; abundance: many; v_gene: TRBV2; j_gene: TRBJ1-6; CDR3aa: CASSGQGEGNSPLHF; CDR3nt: TGTGCCAGCTCGGGGCAGGGTGAAGGAAATTCACCCCTCCACTTT
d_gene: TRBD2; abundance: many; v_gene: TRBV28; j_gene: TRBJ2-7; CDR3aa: CASSSSSSGRNEQYF; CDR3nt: TGTGCCAGCAGTTCCAGCAGTAGCGGGAGAAATGAGCAGTACTTC
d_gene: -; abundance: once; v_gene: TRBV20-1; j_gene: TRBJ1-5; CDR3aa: CSARDRGRDQPQHF; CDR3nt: TGCAGTGCTAGAGATCGCGGGAGGGATCAGCCCCAGCATTTT
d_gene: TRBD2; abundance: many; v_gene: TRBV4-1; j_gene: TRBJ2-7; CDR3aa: CASSQDVSGKYYEQYF; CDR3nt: TGCGCCAGCAGCCAAGATGTCAGCGGGAAGTACTACGAGCAGTACTTC
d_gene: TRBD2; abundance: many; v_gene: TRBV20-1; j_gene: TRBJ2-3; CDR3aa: CSARVLAADTQYF; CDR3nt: TGCAGTGCTAGAGTTCTAGCGGCAGATACGCAGTATTTT
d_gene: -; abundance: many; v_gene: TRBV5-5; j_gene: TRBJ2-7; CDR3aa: CASSAATLTYEQYF; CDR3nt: TGTGCCAGCAGCGCAGCTACATTGACCTACGAGCAGTACTTC
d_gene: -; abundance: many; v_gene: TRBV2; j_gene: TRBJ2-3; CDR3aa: CASSEQGSTDTQYF; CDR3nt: TGTGCCAGCAGTGAACAGGGATCGACAGATACGCAGTATTTT
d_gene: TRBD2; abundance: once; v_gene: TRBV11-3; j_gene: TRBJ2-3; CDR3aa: CASSLDLEGPECGEGPTDTQYF; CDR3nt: TGTGCCAGCAGCTTAGATCTGGAAGGGCCCGAATGCGGGGAGGGCCCGACAGATACGCAGTATTTT
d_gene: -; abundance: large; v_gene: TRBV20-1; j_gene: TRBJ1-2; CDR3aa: CSARDRQLAYGYTF; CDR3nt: TGCAGTGCTAGAGATCGACAGTTAGCCTATGGCTACACCTTC
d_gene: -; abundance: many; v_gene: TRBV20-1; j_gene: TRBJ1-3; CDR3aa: CSARNPGIGNTIYF; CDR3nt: TGCAGTGCTCGAAACCCGGGAATCGGAAACACCATATATTTT
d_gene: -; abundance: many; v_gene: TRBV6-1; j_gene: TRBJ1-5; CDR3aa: CASSDHRSNQPQHF; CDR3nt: TGTGCCAGCAGTGACCACAGAAGCAATCAGCCCCAGCATTTT
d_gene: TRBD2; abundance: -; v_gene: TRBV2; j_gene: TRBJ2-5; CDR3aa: CASSTGLADQETQYF; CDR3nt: TGTGCCAGCAGTACCGGACTAGCGGACCAAGAGACCCAGTACTTC
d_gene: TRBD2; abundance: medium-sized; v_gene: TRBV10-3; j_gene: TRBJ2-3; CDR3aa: CAISESSGGSTDTQYF; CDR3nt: TGTGCCATCAGTGAGTCAAGCGGGGGGAGCACAGATACGCAGTATTTT
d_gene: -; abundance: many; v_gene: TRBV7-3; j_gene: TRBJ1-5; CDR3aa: CASSLGPEQPQHF; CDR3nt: TGTGCCAGCAGCTTAGGTCCGGAACAGCCCCAGCATTTT
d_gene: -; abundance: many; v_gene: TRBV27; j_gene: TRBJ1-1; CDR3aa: CASKVEGGVATEAFF; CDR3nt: TGTGCCAGCAAGGTGGAGGGAGGGGTGGCCACTGAAGCTTTCTTT
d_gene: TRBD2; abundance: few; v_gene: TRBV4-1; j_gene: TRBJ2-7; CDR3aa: CASSQVGLAESYEQYF; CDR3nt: TGCGCCAGCAGCCAAGTAGGACTAGCGGAGTCCTACGAGCAGTACTTC
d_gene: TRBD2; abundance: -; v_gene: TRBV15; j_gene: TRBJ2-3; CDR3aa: CATSGASGRGDTQYF; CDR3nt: TGTGCCACCAGCGGGGCTAGCGGGAGGGGAGATACGCAGTATTTT
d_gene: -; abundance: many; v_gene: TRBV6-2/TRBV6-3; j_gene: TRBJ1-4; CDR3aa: CASKPGTTNEKLFF; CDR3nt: TGTGCCAGCAAGCCGGGAACAACTAATGAAAAACTGTTTTTT
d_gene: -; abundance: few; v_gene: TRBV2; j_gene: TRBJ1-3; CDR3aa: CASRGESVSGNTIYF; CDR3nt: TGTGCCAGCAGGGGAGAAAGCGTCTCTGGAAACACCATATATTTT
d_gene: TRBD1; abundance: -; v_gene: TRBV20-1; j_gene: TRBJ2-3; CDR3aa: CSASAGGQGIDTQYF; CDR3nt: TGCAGTGCCTCGGCCGGGGGACAGGGGATAGATACGCAGTATTTT
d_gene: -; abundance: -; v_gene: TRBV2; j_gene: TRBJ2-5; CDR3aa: CASSEQGSNQPQYF; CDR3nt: TGTGCCAGCAGTGAACAGGGAAGCAATCAGCCCCAGTACTTC
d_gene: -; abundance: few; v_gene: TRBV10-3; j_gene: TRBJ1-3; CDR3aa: CAIRNGAGNTIYF; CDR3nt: TGTGCCATCCGTAACGGTGCTGGAAACACCATATATTTT
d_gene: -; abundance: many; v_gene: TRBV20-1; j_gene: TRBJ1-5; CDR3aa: CSARVGKNSNQPQHF; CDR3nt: TGCAGTGCTAGAGTAGGGAAAAATAGCAATCAGCCCCAGCATTTT
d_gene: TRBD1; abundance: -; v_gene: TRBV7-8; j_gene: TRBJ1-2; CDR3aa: CASSVQGGGYTF; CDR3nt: TGTGCCAGCAGCGTCCAGGGGGGTGGCTACACCTTC
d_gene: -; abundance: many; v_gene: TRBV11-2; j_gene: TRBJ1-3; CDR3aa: CASSLVAGSGNTIYF; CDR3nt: TGTGCCAGCAGCTTAGTGGCAGGCTCTGGAAACACCATATATTTT
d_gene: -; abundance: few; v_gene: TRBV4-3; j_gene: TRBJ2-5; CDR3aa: CASSPQAYQETQYF; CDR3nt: TGCGCCAGCAGCCCTCAGGCGTACCAAGAGACCCAGTACTTC
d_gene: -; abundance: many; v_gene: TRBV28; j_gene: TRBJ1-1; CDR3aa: CASSASPLLDTEAFF; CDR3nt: TGTGCCAGCAGTGCCAGTCCCCTTTTGGACACTGAAGCTTTCTTT
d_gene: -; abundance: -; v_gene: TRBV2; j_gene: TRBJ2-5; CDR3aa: CASSVGGGAETQYF; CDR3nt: TGTGCCAGCAGCGTAGGAGGGGGCGCGGAGACCCAGTACTTC
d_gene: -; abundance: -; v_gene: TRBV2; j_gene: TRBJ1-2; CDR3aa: CASSSVRLYGYTF; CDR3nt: TGTGCCAGCAGTTCCGTGAGACTTTATGGCTACACCTTC
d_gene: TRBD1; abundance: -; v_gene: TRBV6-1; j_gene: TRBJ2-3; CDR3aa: CASSPPGQGSDTQYF; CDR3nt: TGTGCCAGCTCCCCACCGGGACAGGGGTCAGATACGCAGTATTTT
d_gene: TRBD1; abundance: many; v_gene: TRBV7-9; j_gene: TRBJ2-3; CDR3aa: CASSSADRGRMDTQYF; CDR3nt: TGTGCCAGCAGCTCCGCGGACAGGGGGCGAATGGATACGCAGTATTTT
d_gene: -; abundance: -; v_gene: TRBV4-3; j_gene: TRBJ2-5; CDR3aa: CASSQDFGGREAQYF; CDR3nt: TGCGCCAGCAGCCAAGATTTTGGGGGCCGGGAAGCCCAGTACTTC
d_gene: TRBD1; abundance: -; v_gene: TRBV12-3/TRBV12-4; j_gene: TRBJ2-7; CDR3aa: CASSDPGQGKRNEQYF; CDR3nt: TGTGCCAGCAGTGATCCGGGACAGGGCAAGCGGAACGAGCAGTACTTC
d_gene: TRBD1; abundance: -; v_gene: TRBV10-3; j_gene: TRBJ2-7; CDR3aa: CAIKSGQGSYEQYF; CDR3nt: TGTGCCATCAAGTCGGGACAGGGTTCCTACGAGCAGTACTTC
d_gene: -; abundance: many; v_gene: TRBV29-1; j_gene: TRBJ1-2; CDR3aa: CSVAAAREGYTF; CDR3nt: TGCAGCGTTGCTGCGGCCAGGGAAGGCTACACCTTC
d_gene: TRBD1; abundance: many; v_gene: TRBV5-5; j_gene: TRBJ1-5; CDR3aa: CASSGGDRGSSQPQHF; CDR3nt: TGTGCCAGCAGCGGGGGGGACAGGGGTTCTTCTCAGCCCCAGCATTTT
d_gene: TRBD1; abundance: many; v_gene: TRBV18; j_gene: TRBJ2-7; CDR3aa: CASSPTGTTYEQYF; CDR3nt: TGTGCCAGCTCGCCGACAGGGACCACCTACGAGCAGTACTTC
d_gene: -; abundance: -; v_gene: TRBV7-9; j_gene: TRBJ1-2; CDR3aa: CASSLDAGSGSLYGYTF; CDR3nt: TGTGCCAGCAGCTTAGACGCTGGGTCAGGCTCCTTGTATGGCTACACCTTC
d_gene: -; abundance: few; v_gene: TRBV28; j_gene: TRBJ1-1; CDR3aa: CASYPIREGTEAFF; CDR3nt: TGTGCCAGCTACCCTATACGGGAGGGGACTGAAGCTTTCTTT
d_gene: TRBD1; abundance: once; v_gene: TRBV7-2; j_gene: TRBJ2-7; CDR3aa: CASSKTGGYEQYF; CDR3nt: TGTGCCAGCAGCAAGACAGGGGGCTACGAGCAGTACTTC
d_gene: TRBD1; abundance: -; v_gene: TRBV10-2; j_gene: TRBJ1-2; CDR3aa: CASSHRDRGYYGYTF; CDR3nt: TGTGCCAGCTCACACCGGGACAGGGGATACTATGGCTACACCTTC
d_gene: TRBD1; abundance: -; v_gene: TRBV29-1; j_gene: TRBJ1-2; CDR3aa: CSVDDGTGPLGYTF; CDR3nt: TGCAGCGTCGATGACGGGACAGGGCCCCTCGGCTACACCTTC
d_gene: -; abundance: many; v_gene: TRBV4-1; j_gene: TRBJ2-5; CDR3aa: CASSHGGGPQYF; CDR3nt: TGCGCCAGCAGCCACGGTGGGGGGCCCCAGTACTTC
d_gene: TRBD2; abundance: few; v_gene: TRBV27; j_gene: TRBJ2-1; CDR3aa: CASLGTSGFNEQFF; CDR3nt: TGTGCCAGCTTGGGGACTAGCGGGTTCAATGAGCAGTTCTTC
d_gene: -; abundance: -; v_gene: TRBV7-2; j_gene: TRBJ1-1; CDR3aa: CASSYGTNTGALF; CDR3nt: TGTGCCAGCAGCTACGGGACGAACACTGGAGCTCTCTTT
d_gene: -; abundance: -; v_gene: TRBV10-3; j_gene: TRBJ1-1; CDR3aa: CAISAHSNTEAFF; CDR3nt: TGTGCCATCAGTGCGCACAGCAACACTGAAGCTTTCTTT
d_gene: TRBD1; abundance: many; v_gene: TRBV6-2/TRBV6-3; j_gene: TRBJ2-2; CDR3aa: CASRTGGGELFF; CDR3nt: TGTGCCAGCCGGACAGGGGGCGGGGAGCTGTTTTTT
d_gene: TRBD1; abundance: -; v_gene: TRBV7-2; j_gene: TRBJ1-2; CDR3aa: CASSNRQGGGYTF; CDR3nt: TGTGCCAGCAGCAACCGACAGGGTGGGGGCTACACCTTC
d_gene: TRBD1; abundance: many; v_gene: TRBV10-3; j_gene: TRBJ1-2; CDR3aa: CASSEQGAVGGYGYTF; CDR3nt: TGTGCCAGCAGTGAACAGGGGGCTGTTGGTGGCTATGGCTACACCTTC